This T cell receptor beta chain was observed in a study of blood T cells in healthy people across ages (dated by TCRdb to 2013 to 2016). General notes on the study: Template switching captured roughly one uniquely barcoded TCR beta cDNA molecule per two T cells in model experiments. Age-related changes in TCR beta repertoire diversity were measured in the study by deep sequencing normalized with unique cDNA molecular identifiers. The donors were divided into four age groups: young (average around 17 years), middle-aged (over 35), aged (about 61) and long-lived (82). To avoid experimental bias, donors of different ages were distributed randomly across sequencing lanes. The study analyzed two additional independent replicas of 1 million unique cDNA reads from the same blood draw for two donors, one aged 18 to 29 and one aged 80 or older. The paper's findings and limits, for the study overall: The long-lived group showed more naive CD4+ T cells, fewer expanded clones and increased TCR diversity than the aged group, suggesting age selection. Estimates of total diversity from one million sequenced T cells were regarded as lower bounds and underestimates. Because donor CMV infection status was unknown, age-related changes in expanded clonotypes were potentially confounded. Observed TCR beta diversity per million T cells fell roughly linearly with age, and a significant reduction was already apparent by age roughly 40. Bulk unsorted PBMC profiling prevented conclusive comparison of naive and antigen-experienced compartments. A strong correlation was found between observed TCR beta diversity and the percentage of naive T cells measured by flow cytometry.

Systemically healthy Caucasian individuals from Russia, approximately 39 in total and aged about 6 to 90 years, were included as donors. Approximately 10 milliliters of peripheral blood were collected from each donor into EDTA-treated Vacutainer tubes. Ficoll-Paque density-gradient centrifugation was used to isolate PBMCs, with at least 6.5 million per sample. Total RNA, at least 6 micrograms per sample, was extracted from PBMCs with Trizol reagent. For every donor, an aliquot of PBMCs went through flow cytometry to measure the percentages of naive CD45RAhigh/CD27high T cells. The table lists this clonotype with a few counts. Its cognate antigen has yet to be identified. Sequence at one end of the junction differs from germline and may be a read error. Library preparation was by 5' RACE. Reads for this sample came from an Illumina HiSeq 2500. The second PCR ran for about 6 to 11 cycles and used a J-beta primer mix along with a sample-barcoded 5' primer. Each TCR beta cDNA molecule received a unique molecular identifier from a template-switch 5' adaptor carrying 12 random nucleotides. Each sample yielded at least 2.5 million CDR3-containing paired-end reads. All of the RNA was converted into first-strand cDNA using the Mint cDNA synthesis kit, with a TRBC-specific oligonucleotide serving as the primer. All cDNA was treated with uracil-DNA glycosylase and then went through a first 18-cycle PCR with the universal primers M1SS and BC2_uni_R. As for how the authors treated the data: Normalization of each sample was performed by random selection of 1 million high-quality reads, each carrying a distinct molecular identifier. Reads with shared molecular identifiers were discarded instead of being binned into consensus sequences. MiTCR, with a Q25 quality threshold and the strictest error-elimination algorithm, was used for CDR3 identification, clonotype clustering and error correction. A nonparametric unseen species model using Euler transformation provided a lower-bound estimate of total TCR beta diversity. TCRdb cleaned the public reads at Q25 with fastp, built clones with MiXCR and kept in-frame beta chains. CDR3 protein duplicates are merged, each entry listing the most common genes and DNA. The V and J calls were determined by TCRdb, not by the authors. This sample gives 650,000 to 950,000 distinct CDR3 sequences in total; around 42% of them show up just once. The ten biggest clones cover approximately 19% of the sample.

The CDR3 runs 14 amino acids, cysteine and phenylalanine included. The kept DNA is CDR3 alone, 42 bases in frame from the first base. The germline V gene encodes CDR1 SEHNR and CDR2 FQNEAQ (reference sequence). This chain joins TRBV7-9 to TRBJ2-3; the D gene is perhaps TRBD2, from 5 matching bases. The TCR comes from a man between 60 and 75 years old in good health. The sample comprised blood. Here the CDR3 is given as CASSLAVITDTQYF. The nucleotides read TGTGCCAGCAGCCTAGCTGTGATTACCGATACGCAGTATTTT.